These 8 T cell receptor beta chains originate from one sample sequenced in a study of identical twins. TCRdb re-called the 5' RACE reads with MiXCR, one entry per CDR3 protein. The table lists about 340,000 distinct CDR3 sequences, 9% to 15% of them singletons. The same data also went into a second study, on yellow fever vaccine responses in identical twins.

The specimen sequenced was CD8+ T cells sorted from blood. All receptors derive from a young woman in good health.

This clonotype came up a few times. The CDR3 sequence: CASSKLRLAGDLYEQYV. In DNA, the CDR3 is TGTGCCAGCAGCAAATTGCGACTAGCGGGGGACCTCTACGAGCAGTACGTC. This sequence joins TRBV21-1 and TRBJ2-7; TRBD2, the D gene given by the table, was not confirmed from the DNA. TRBV21-1 is marked as a pseudogene. The CDR3 covers 17 residues.

The chain couples TRBV28 to TRBJ2-3; D may be TRBD1 (5 bases). In germline, CDR1 is MDHEN, CDR2 SYDVKM. Trimming removed 2 bases from V and 0 bases from J, with 9 bases in between. CDR3 length: 15 residues. The CDR3 region is CASSLQPGSTDTQYF. The CDR3 DNA reads TGTGCCAGCAGTTTACAGCCAGGGAGCACAGATACGCAGTATTTT.

The chain combines TRBV6-2 or TRBV6-3 with TRBJ1-1; perhaps TRBD1 as D (5 bases). From germline, CDR1 is MNHEY and CDR2 SVGEGT. The CDR3 is 14 amino acids. The germline V and J ends were trimmed by 2 bases and 5 bases, with 12 bases remaining between them. In DNA form, the CDR3 reads TGTGCCAGCAGTTACCAGACAGAGGAGACTGAAGCTTTCTTT. Translating it yields CASSYQTEETEAFF.

This clonotype occurred a few times. This chain links TRBV20-1 with TRBJ2-1; D is uncertain. Per the germline V gene, CDR1 is DFQATT and CDR2 is SNEGSKA (reference sequence). The CDR3 has 10 amino acids. V lost 6 bases, J lost 7 bases, and 7 bases lay in between. Here the CDR3 DNA reads TGCAGTGCAGCAGATAATGAGCAGTTCTTC. It encodes CSAADNEQFF.

This chain joins TRBV6-5 and TRBJ1-2; perhaps TRBD1 as D (5 bases). Looked up from germline, CDR1 is MNHEY and CDR2 is SVGAGI. V shed 5 bases and J shed 3 bases, with 19 bases lying between them. The CDR3 has 16 amino acids. The CDR3 DNA reads as TGTGCCAGCAGTACTTTTGCGGGGCCGGGCGACTATGGCTACACCTTC. It yields the protein CASSTFAGPGDYGYTF.

The rearrangement links TRBV7-9 to TRBJ2-1; D is uncertain. This CDR3 comprises 14 residues. Trimming stripped 4 bases from V and 7 bases from J, with 14 bases between. Looked up from germline, CDR1 is SEHNR and CDR2 is FQNEAQ (reference sequence). The CDR3 loop reads CASSSALDRNEQFF. The CDR3 coding sequence is TGTGCCAGCAGCTCCGCCTTAGATCGGAATGAGCAGTTCTTC.

This clonotype was seen just once. V gene TRBV28 combines with J gene TRBJ2-1, with D maybe TRBD2 (6 bases). The CDR3 totals 15 residues. Germline V lookup: CDR1 MDHEN, CDR2 SYDVKM. V was pared by 5 bases and J by 8 bases, with 19 bases between. In nucleotides, the CDR3 is TGTGCCAGCAGTCCCCAGGGAACGGGAGAAGATGAGCAGTTCTTC. It is translated as CASSPQGTGEDEQFF. The full variable domain, completed using reference TRBV28 and TRBJ2-1, is DVKVTQSSRYLVKRTGEKVFLECVQDMDHENMFWYRQDPGLGLRLIYFSYDVKMKEKGDIPEGYSVSREKKERFSLILESASTNQTSMYLCASSPQGTGEDEQFFGPGTRLTVL.

The chain has TRBV27 and TRBJ2-1, with D unresolved. Germline V gene sequence: CDR1 MNHEY, CDR2 SMNVEV (reference sequence). This CDR3 spans 12 amino acids. V lost 6 bases, J lost 12 bases, and 15 bases lay in between. The CDR3 DNA reads TGTGCCAGCAGCCAAGGGCTAGGCTCGCAGTTCTTC. Protein product: CASSQGLGSQFF.